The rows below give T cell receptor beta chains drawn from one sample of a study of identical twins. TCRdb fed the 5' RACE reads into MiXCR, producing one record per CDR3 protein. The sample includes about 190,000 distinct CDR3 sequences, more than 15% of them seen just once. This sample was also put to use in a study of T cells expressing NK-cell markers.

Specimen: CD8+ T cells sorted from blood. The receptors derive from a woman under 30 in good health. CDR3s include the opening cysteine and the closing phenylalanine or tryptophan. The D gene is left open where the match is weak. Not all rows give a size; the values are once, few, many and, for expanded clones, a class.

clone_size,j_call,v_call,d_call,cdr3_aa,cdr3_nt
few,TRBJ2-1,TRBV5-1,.,CASNIGTDFYNEQFF,TGCGCCAGCAATATTGGGACCGACTTTTACAATGAGCAGTTCTTC
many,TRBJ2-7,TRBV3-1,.,CASSHGTRGATSYEQYF,TGTGCCAGCAGCCATGGAACTAGGGGGGCTACCTCCTACGAGCAGTACTTC
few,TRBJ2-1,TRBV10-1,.,CASSELRNTYNEQFF,TGCGCCAGCAGTGAACTCAGGAATACCTACAATGAGCAGTTCTTC
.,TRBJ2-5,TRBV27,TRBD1,CASSLRTGGTETQYF,TGTGCCAGCAGTTTAAGGACAGGGGGGACGGAGACCCAGTACTTC
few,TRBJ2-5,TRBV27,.,CASSFLGIQETQYF,TGTGCCAGCAGTTTTTTGGGGATTCAAGAGACCCAGTACTTC
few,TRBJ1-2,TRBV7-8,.,CASSLEARPHYGYTF,TGTGCCAGCAGCTTAGAGGCCAGGCCTCACTATGGCTACACCTTC
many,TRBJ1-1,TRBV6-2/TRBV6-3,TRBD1,CATGGQRLEAFF,TGTGCCACTGGGGGACAGCGACTTGAAGCTTTCTTT
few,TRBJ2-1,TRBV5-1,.,CASSLRGALSYNEQFF,TGCGCCAGCAGCTTACGGGGGGCCCTCTCCTACAATGAGCAGTTCTTC
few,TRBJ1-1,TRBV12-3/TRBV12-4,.,CASSFSPVGRTEAFF,TGTGCCAGCAGTTTTTCCCCGGTTGGGAGGACTGAAGCTTTCTTT
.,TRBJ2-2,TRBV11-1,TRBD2,CASSSPTTSGSIPGELFF,TGTGCCAGCAGCTCGCCCACAACTAGCGGGAGTATTCCCGGGGAGCTGTTTTTT
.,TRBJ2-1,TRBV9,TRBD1,CASSGDSRSYNEQFF,TGTGCCAGCAGCGGGGACAGTCGCTCCTACAATGAGCAGTTCTTC
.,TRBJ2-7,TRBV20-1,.,CSAREDTVRRSSSYEQYF,TGCAGTGCTAGAGAGGACACCGTTCGAAGGTCATCCTCGTACGAGCAGTACTTC
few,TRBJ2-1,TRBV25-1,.,CASSIRDARYNEQFF,TGTGCCAGCAGTATCCGGGACGCCCGCTACAATGAGCAGTTCTTC
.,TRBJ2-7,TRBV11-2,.,CASSLEGWQAHGNEQYF,TGTGCCAGCAGCTTAGAGGGATGGCAGGCGCACGGGAACGAGCAGTACTTC
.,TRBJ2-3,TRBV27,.,CASSLSTLVSDTQYF,TGTGCCAGCAGTTTATCGACCCTAGTATCAGATACGCAGTATTTT
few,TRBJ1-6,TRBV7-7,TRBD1,CASSQSTGQLNSPLHF,TGTGCCAGTAGCCAGAGCACGGGACAGCTTAATTCACCCCTCCACTTT
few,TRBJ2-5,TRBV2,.,CASSEWPVAEETQYF,TGTGCCAGCAGTGAATGGCCCGTGGCAGAGGAGACCCAGTACTTC
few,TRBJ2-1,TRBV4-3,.,CASSQSQGGGYNEQFF,TGCGCCAGCAGCCAGTCGCAGGGGGGAGGGTACAATGAGCAGTTCTTC
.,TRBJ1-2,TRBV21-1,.,CASSSPQGSRNYGYTF,TGTGCCAGCAGCTCCCCCCAGGGCAGCCGTAACTATGGCTACACCTTC
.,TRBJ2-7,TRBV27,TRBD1,CASSLPGQGNEQYF,TGTGCCAGCAGTTTACCGGGACAGGGCAACGAGCAGTACTTC
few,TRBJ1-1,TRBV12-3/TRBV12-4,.,CASSRSRRGTEAFF,TGTGCCAGCAGCCGGTCCAGGAGGGGCACTGAAGCTTTCTTT
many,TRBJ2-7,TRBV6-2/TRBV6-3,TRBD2,CASSFGLAGYEQYF,TGTGCCAGCAGTTTCGGACTAGCGGGCTACGAGCAGTACTTC
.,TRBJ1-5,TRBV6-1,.,CASTDDDGGRPQHF,TGTGCCAGCACCGATGACGACGGCGGACGGCCCCAGCATTTT